These T cell receptor beta chains were read from a single sample in a study. TCRdb reprocessed the RT-PCR reads via MiXCR and lists one record per CDR3 protein. The data contain 650,000 to 800,000 distinct CDR3 sequences, about 14% of them singletons. Sequencing was performed on memory CD4+ T cells from blood. The origin of the receptors is a female donor in good health, serving as a healthy control. The CDR3 runs from the conserved cysteine through the conserved F or W. D genes are given only for firm matches. Clone size is given for some rows only: seen once, a few or many times, or a class if the clone is expanded.

abundance: many; v_gene: TRBV12-3/TRBV12-4; j_gene: TRBJ2-4; d_gene: TRBD1; CDR3aa: CASSLGLGQVSIQYF; CDR3nt: TGTGCCAGCAGTTTAGGGTTGGGACAGGTCAGCATTCAGTACTTC
abundance: few; v_gene: TRBV7-9; j_gene: TRBJ1-1; d_gene: .; CDR3aa: CASSLARLEVTEAFF; CDR3nt: TGTGCCAGCAGCTTAGCAAGACTGGAGGTCACTGAAGCTTTCTTT
abundance: .; v_gene: TRBV4-2; j_gene: TRBJ2-2; d_gene: TRBD2; CDR3aa: CASSRLAGNTNTGELFF; CDR3nt: TGTGCCAGCAGCCGATTAGCGGGCAACACGAACACCGGGGAGCTGTTTTTT
abundance: .; v_gene: TRBV27; j_gene: TRBJ2-7; d_gene: .; CDR3aa: CASSPGDLTYEQYF; CDR3nt: TGTGCCAGCAGTCCGGGGGACCTTACCTACGAGCAGTACTTC
abundance: many; v_gene: TRBV7-9; j_gene: TRBJ2-7; d_gene: TRBD2; CDR3aa: CASSLGAASGGFEQYF; CDR3nt: TGTGCCAGCAGCTTAGGAGCGGCTAGCGGGGGTTTCGAGCAGTACTTC
abundance: .; v_gene: TRBV5-1; j_gene: TRBJ1-1; d_gene: .; CDR3aa: CASSRGEQNTEAFF; CDR3nt: TGCGCCAGCAGTCGGGGGGAACAGAACACTGAAGCTTTCTTT
abundance: many; v_gene: TRBV7-2; j_gene: TRBJ2-3; d_gene: .; CDR3aa: CASSQAGPDTQYF; CDR3nt: TGTGCCAGCAGCCAGGCAGGCCCAGATACGCAGTATTTT
abundance: .; v_gene: TRBV10-3; j_gene: TRBJ1-3; d_gene: TRBD1; CDR3aa: CAIRGQRDTIYF; CDR3nt: TGTGCCATCAGGGGACAGAGAGACACCATATATTTT
abundance: few; v_gene: TRBV20-1; j_gene: TRBJ1-3; d_gene: .; CDR3aa: CSAPGHLRDTIYF; CDR3nt: TGCAGTGCGCCGGGCCACCTTCGGGACACCATATATTTT
abundance: many; v_gene: TRBV5-1; j_gene: TRBJ2-7; d_gene: TRBD1; CDR3aa: CASSSSGTGREQYF; CDR3nt: TGCGCCAGCAGCTCCTCCGGGACAGGCCGCGAGCAGTACTTC
abundance: .; v_gene: TRBV20-1; j_gene: TRBJ1-5; d_gene: TRBD1; CDR3aa: CSASPGGAFVGPQHF; CDR3nt: TGCAGTGCTTCCCCAGGGGGCGCCTTCGTGGGTCCCCAGCATTTT
abundance: .; v_gene: TRBV6-5; j_gene: TRBJ2-7; d_gene: TRBD1; CDR3aa: CASSYSTSGTGGFEQYF; CDR3nt: TGTGCCAGCAGTTACTCCACCTCCGGGACAGGGGGCTTCGAGCAGTACTTC
abundance: .; v_gene: TRBV12-3/TRBV12-4; j_gene: TRBJ1-1; d_gene: .; CDR3aa: CASSWNSNTEAFF; CDR3nt: TGTGCCAGCAGTTGGAACAGCAACACTGAAGCTTTCTTT
abundance: .; v_gene: TRBV25-1; j_gene: TRBJ1-1; d_gene: .; CDR3aa: CASSGLPQGTEAFF; CDR3nt: TGTGCCAGCAGTGGCCTCCCCCAGGGAACTGAAGCTTTCTTT
abundance: few; v_gene: TRBV27; j_gene: TRBJ2-7; d_gene: TRBD2; CDR3aa: CASRRPGLANYEQYF; CDR3nt: TGTGCCAGCAGACGACCGGGACTAGCGAACTACGAGCAGTACTTC
abundance: .; v_gene: TRBV6-5; j_gene: TRBJ1-6; d_gene: TRBD1; CDR3aa: CASSYHGTASNSPLHF; CDR3nt: TGTGCCAGCAGTTACCATGGGACAGCCTCGAATTCACCCCTCCACTTT
abundance: many; v_gene: TRBV20-1; j_gene: TRBJ2-7; d_gene: TRBD1; CDR3aa: CSASFTRDRGSHEQYF; CDR3nt: TGCAGTGCTAGTTTTACGCGGGACAGGGGGTCCCACGAGCAGTACTTC
abundance: .; v_gene: TRBV5-5; j_gene: TRBJ1-6; d_gene: .; CDR3aa: CASSLATEPLHF; CDR3nt: TGTGCCAGCAGCTTGGCAACCGAACCCCTCCACTTT
abundance: few; v_gene: TRBV9; j_gene: TRBJ1-1; d_gene: .; CDR3aa: CASSVGSAGSAEAFF; CDR3nt: TGTGCCAGCAGCGTAGGGAGTGCAGGGAGCGCTGAAGCTTTCTTT
abundance: .; v_gene: TRBV20-1; j_gene: TRBJ1-5; d_gene: .; CDR3aa: CSARDTAFLSNQPQHF; CDR3nt: TGCAGTGCTAGAGATACGGCCTTCCTTAGCAATCAGCCCCAGCATTTT
abundance: .; v_gene: TRBV6-1; j_gene: TRBJ1-4; d_gene: TRBD1; CDR3aa: CASISGQGREKLFF; CDR3nt: TGTGCCAGCATCTCGGGACAGGGAAGGGAAAAACTGTTTTTT
abundance: .; v_gene: TRBV20-1; j_gene: TRBJ2-7; d_gene: .; CDR3aa: CSARGTNIYEQYF; CDR3nt: TGCAGTGCTCGAGGGACAAATATTTACGAGCAGTACTTC
abundance: .; v_gene: TRBV5-1; j_gene: TRBJ1-1; d_gene: .; CDR3aa: CASSGGGEGTEAFF; CDR3nt: TGCGCCAGCAGCGGAGGTGGGGAAGGCACTGAAGCTTTCTTT
abundance: many; v_gene: TRBV9; j_gene: TRBJ1-4; d_gene: .; CDR3aa: CASSVLGSGPNEKLFF; CDR3nt: TGTGCCAGCAGCGTTCTGGGGTCTGGACCAAATGAAAAACTGTTTTTT
abundance: few; v_gene: TRBV10-3; j_gene: TRBJ2-3; d_gene: .; CDR3aa: CAIRTRGGRTDTQYF; CDR3nt: TGTGCCATCAGGACTAGGGGGGGGCGCACAGATACGCAGTATTTT
abundance: few; v_gene: TRBV20-1; j_gene: TRBJ2-3; d_gene: TRBD2; CDR3aa: CYPVTSGGPWGTQYF; CDR3nt: TGCTACCCGGTGACTAGCGGGGGCCCTTGGGGTACGCAGTATTTT
abundance: many; v_gene: TRBV20-1; j_gene: TRBJ2-5; d_gene: .; CDR3aa: CSASLSRGETQYF; CDR3nt: TGCAGTGCTAGTCTCTCGCGCGGGGAGACCCAGTACTTC
abundance: few; v_gene: TRBV24-1; j_gene: TRBJ2-1; d_gene: .; CDR3aa: CATSDSRLSYNEQFF; CDR3nt: TGTGCCACCAGTGATTCTCGCCTCTCCTACAATGAGCAGTTCTTC
abundance: .; v_gene: TRBV12-3/TRBV12-4; j_gene: TRBJ1-1; d_gene: .; CDR3aa: CASSPLGRTNTEAFF; CDR3nt: TGTGCCAGCAGTCCACTGGGACGGACGAACACTGAAGCTTTCTTT
abundance: few; v_gene: TRBV6-5; j_gene: TRBJ2-1; d_gene: .; CDR3aa: CASIPPGAHEQFF; CDR3nt: TGTGCCAGCATCCCCCCCGGGGCCCATGAGCAGTTCTTC
abundance: many; v_gene: TRBV6-6; j_gene: TRBJ2-1; d_gene: .; CDR3aa: CASRDDGVYVNEQFF; CDR3nt: TGTGCCAGCAGAGACGACGGGGTATACGTGAATGAGCAGTTCTTC
abundance: .; v_gene: TRBV2; j_gene: TRBJ2-3; d_gene: TRBD2; CDR3aa: CASRTSLLSTDTQYF; CDR3nt: TGTGCCAGCAGGACTAGCCTTCTTAGCACAGATACGCAGTATTTT
abundance: .; v_gene: TRBV28; j_gene: TRBJ2-7; d_gene: .; CDR3aa: CASRLSDRSYEQYF; CDR3nt: TGTGCCAGCCGGTTATCGGACCGCTCCTACGAGCAGTACTTC
abundance: few; v_gene: TRBV3-1; j_gene: TRBJ2-1; d_gene: TRBD2; CDR3aa: CASSQGQAGGNNEQFF; CDR3nt: TGTGCCAGCAGCCAAGGGCAAGCGGGAGGCAACAATGAGCAGTTCTTC
abundance: few; v_gene: TRBV6-5; j_gene: TRBJ2-3; d_gene: .; CDR3aa: CASRGYADTQYF; CDR3nt: TGTGCCAGCAGGGGGTATGCAGATACGCAGTATTTT
abundance: many; v_gene: TRBV6-2/TRBV6-3; j_gene: TRBJ2-5; d_gene: .; CDR3aa: CASSSAQETQYF; CDR3nt: TGTGCCAGCAGTTCCGCACAAGAGACCCAGTACTTC
abundance: few; v_gene: TRBV12-3/TRBV12-4; j_gene: TRBJ1-4; d_gene: .; CDR3aa: CAVQADEKLFF; CDR3nt: TGTGCCGTACAGGCAGATGAAAAACTGTTTTTT
abundance: many; v_gene: TRBV20-1; j_gene: TRBJ2-7; d_gene: TRBD2; CDR3aa: CSAPAGESYEQYF; CDR3nt: TGCAGTGCCCCAGCGGGAGAGTCCTACGAGCAGTACTTC
abundance: few; v_gene: TRBV6-2/TRBV6-3; j_gene: TRBJ2-6; d_gene: .; CDR3aa: CASSTGTGANVLTF; CDR3nt: TGTGCCAGCAGCACAGGGACGGGGGCCAACGTCCTGACTTTC
abundance: few; v_gene: TRBV6-1; j_gene: TRBJ2-1; d_gene: .; CDR3aa: CASRIRTTYNEQFF; CDR3nt: TGTGCCAGCAGGATACGGACGACTTACAATGAGCAGTTCTTC
abundance: .; v_gene: TRBV6-1; j_gene: TRBJ2-7; d_gene: .; CDR3aa: CASSESLAHEQYF; CDR3nt: TGTGCCAGCAGTGAATCCCTAGCCCACGAGCAGTACTTC
abundance: few; v_gene: TRBV20-1; j_gene: TRBJ1-6; d_gene: .; CDR3aa: CSASTVYNSPLHF; CDR3nt: TGCAGTGCTTCTACAGTTTATAATTCACCCCTCCACTTT
abundance: many; v_gene: TRBV20-1; j_gene: TRBJ2-1; d_gene: TRBD2; CDR3aa: CSAQGTSGHNEQFF; CDR3nt: TGCAGTGCCCAAGGGACTAGCGGACACAATGAGCAGTTCTTC